One and the same sample provided the 6 T cell receptor beta chains below, sequenced in a study of T-cell reconstitution after alpha-beta-depleted transplantation in children. Preparation of the TCRbeta library used unique molecular identifiers. MiXCR was run by TCRdb on the PCR reads, yielding one entry per CDR3 protein. The sample consists of 600,000 to 700,000 distinct CDR3 sequences, approximately 14% of them appearing once. This sample comprised PBMCs, obtained before TCRalphabeta/CD19-depleted stem cell transplant. Receptors originate from a girl aged 2 to 10 with congenital amegakaryocytic thrombocytopenia, due to receive a stem cell transplant.

This clonotype came up many times. The chain is built from TRBV20-1 and TRBJ2-1; a weak D match, TRBD1 (6 bases). The V end was cut by 2 bases, the J end by 11 bases, with 22 bases between. The germline CDR1 and CDR2 sequences are DFQATT and SNEGSKA (reference sequence). CDR3 length: 15 amino acids. CDR3 coding DNA: TGCAGTGCTAGACCGAGGGACACCACGGTTTTTCAGCAGTTCTTC. Amino acid sequence: CSARPRDTTVFQQFF.

This clonotype has a handful of counts. V gene TRBV28 combines with J gene TRBJ1-4, with 9 positions matching TRBD1. The CDR3 length is 14 residues. Germline values: CDR1 MDHEN, CDR2 SYDVKM. V lost 8 bases, J lost 6 bases, and 7 bases stayed unmatched. The CDR3 region is CASPRDREYEKLFF. Here the CDR3 DNA reads TGTGCCAGCCCGCGGGACAGGGAATATGAAAAACTGTTTTTT.

This clonotype has just a few counts. V usage is TRBV28 and J usage is TRBJ2-2; D unresolved. Germline V CDR1 and CDR2: MDHEN, SYDVKM. V shed 3 bases and J shed 1 base, with 9 bases lying between them. This CDR3 region has 15 residues. The DNA of the CDR3 is TGTGCCAGCAGTTTTAAACTTTGGAACACCGGGGAGCTGTTTTTT. Its protein product is CASSFKLWNTGELFF. Complete variable domain (other parts from reference TRBV28 and TRBJ2-2): DVKVTQSSRYLVKRTGEKVFLECVQDMDHENMFWYRQDPGLGLRLIYFSYDVKMKEKGDIPEGYSVSREKKERFSLILESASTNQTSMYLCASSFKLWNTGELFFGEGSRLTVL.

CDR3 amino acids: CASRPRDPRFTDTQYF. The CDR3 bases are TGTGCCAGCAGACCGAGGGACCCTAGGTTCACAGATACGCAGTATTTT. V and J are TRBV12-3 or TRBV12-4 and TRBJ2-3; the D call may be TRBD1 or TRBD2 (5 bases each). The CDR3 loop spans 16 amino acids. V was cut by 6 bases and J by 2 bases, with 18 bases left in between.

This clonotype has ten or more counts. The rearrangement links TRBV5-1 to TRBJ1-1; D uncertain. CDR1 is SGHRS, CDR2 YFSETQ, per germline. CDR3 length: 13 amino acids. Trimming pared 0 bases from V and 4 bases from J, leaving 7 bases between. The CDR3 DNA follows: TGCGCCAGCAGCTTGGGGTCCGGCACTGAAGCTTTCTTT. Translation: CASSLGSGTEAFF.

The rearrangement joins TRBV11-1 to TRBJ2-7, with 13 bases identical to TRBD2. Germline loops: CDR1 SGHAT, CDR2 FQDESV (reference sequence). V was clipped by 3 bases and J by 1 base; unmatched bases: 12. The CDR3 contains 19 residues. The CDR3 region is CASSFTIRTSGRASYEQYF. The CDR3 bases are TGTGCCAGCAGCTTTACGATCAGGACTAGCGGGAGAGCTTCCTACGAGCAGTACTTC.